This T cell receptor beta chain was obtained from a study of blood T cells in healthy people across ages. Study results and limitations: No conclusive comparison of naive versus antigen-experienced cells was possible with unsorted PBMCs.

Sample-barcoded 5' priming and a J-beta primer mix drove a second PCR of roughly 6 to 12 cycles. A template-switch adaptor with 12 random nucleotides tagged each cDNA molecule. Every sample gave at least 3 million paired-end reads containing CDR3. A single record per CDR3 protein comes from TCRdb applying MiXCR to the 5' RACE reads. The sample has about 400,000 distinct CDR3 sequences; 45% to 65% are singletons. CDR3 size: 13 residues. V was trimmed by 0 bases and J by 8 bases, leaving 8 bases between them. Per germline, CDR1 SGHTA and CDR2 FQGNSA. Donors each provided around 10 milliliters of peripheral blood. This clonotype was observed a handful of times. Its cognate antigen is unknown.

The sequence derives from a man aged 55 to 69 in good health. The chain recombines TRBV7-2 with TRBJ2-1; the D is unclear. The sequenced material came from blood. Here the CDR3 reads CASSLALSDEQFF. In nucleotides, the CDR3 is TGTGCCAGCAGCTTAGCGCTTTCGGATGAGCAGTTCTTC. Filled out from reference TRBV7-2 and TRBJ2-1, the complete variable domain reads GAGVSQSPSNKVTEKGKDVELRCDPISGHTALYWYRQSLGQGLEFLIYFQGNSAPDKSGLPSDRFSAERTGGSVSTLTIQRTQQEDSAVYLCASSLALSDEQFFGPGTRLTVL.